Each of the 17 T cell receptor beta chains below was sequenced from the same sample in a study of a mutant IDH1 vaccine in newly diagnosed glioma. The time point was: week 23, last vaccination. Alongside topical imiquimod, each dose of vaccine comprised 300 ug of mutant IDH1 20-mer peptide. Produced via immunoSEQ multiplex PCR; TCRdb's table is partial and in-frame only. The sample has tens of thousands of clones; roughly 80% are singletons. These receptors' antigens are unknown. This specimen consisted of PBMCs, obtained from a glioma patient whose treatment included an IDH1 peptide vaccine. Receptors were obtained from a man in his fifties with glioma.

This chain joins TRBV19 and TRBJ1-2; no definite D call. The CDR3 consists of 14 residues. The V and J ends lost 6 bases and 8 bases respectively, with 19 bases between them. The germline gives CDR1 LNHDA, CDR2 SQIVND (reference sequence). Here the CDR3 reads CASSVGLGTSGYTF. CDR3 in DNA: TGTGCCAGTAGCGTCGGACTCGGAACCTCCGGCTACACCTTC. Drawing the rest from reference TRBV19 and TRBJ1-2, the complete variable domain is DGGITQSPKYLFRKEGQNVTLSCEQNLNHDAMYWYRQDPGQGLRLIYYSQIVNDFQKGDIAEGYSVSREKKESFPLTVTSAQKNPTAFYLCASSVGLGTSGYTFGSGTRLTVV.

The chain is built from TRBV7-9 and TRBJ2-7, with no clear D. CDR3 length: 13 amino acids. Deletions cut 3 bases from V and 5 bases from J, with 11 bases between. The germline gives CDR1 SEHNR, CDR2 FQNEAQ (reference sequence). CDR3 sequence reads: CASSLSTGDEQYF. CDR3 nucleotide sequence: TGTGCCAGCAGCTTGTCGACTGGTGACGAGCAGTACTTC.

This clone has just a few counts. The gene calls are TRBV19 and TRBJ2-5; TRBD2 agrees at 9 bases. After removal of 4 bases from V and 5 bases from J, the junction contained 14 bases not matched to a gene. Germline CDR1 is LNHDA and CDR2 is SQIVND (reference sequence). The CDR3 length is 17 residues. The CDR3, as DNA: TGTGCCAGTAGTAGGGGCGGCGGCGGGGGGGCCCTGGAGACCCAGTACTTC. It specifies CASSRGGGGGALETQYF.

V usage is TRBV5-1 and J usage is TRBJ2-7, with D perhaps assigned TRBD1 or TRBD2 (5 bases each). CDR1 is SGHRS and CDR2 is YFSETQ in the germline V gene. Trimming left V 1 base short and J 5 bases short, with 10 bases between. This CDR3 spans 13 amino acids. The CDR3 reads CASSLPQGDEQYF. The CDR3 DNA sequence: TGCGCCAGCAGCTTGCCCCAGGGAGACGAGCAGTACTTC.

This rearrangement joins TRBV9 to TRBJ2-5; D is possibly TRBD1 (7 bases). The CDR3 covers 15 residues. CDR1 and CDR2 from the germline V gene are SGDLS and YYNGEE. V lost 4 bases and J lost 4, with 17 bases in between. Written as DNA, the CDR3 is TGTGCCAGCAGCCCTCCCGGAGGGGGCGGAGAGACCCAGTACTTC. Its translation is CASSPPGGGGETQYF.

This clone was counted between two and nine times. The chain recombines TRBV9 with TRBJ2-6; unclear D gene. V shed 4 bases and J shed 0 bases, with 8 bases lying between them. The CDR3 is 15 residues long. The germline V gene encodes CDR1 SGDLS and CDR2 YYNGEE. CDR3 residues: CASSPAHSGANVLTF. As DNA, the CDR3 is TGTGCCAGCAGCCCAGCCCACTCTGGGGCCAACGTCCTGACTTTC.

The rearrangement uses TRBV4-2 and TRBJ1-5, with D unresolved. This CDR3 has 15 amino acids. Trimming took off 0 bases at V and 7 bases at J, with 13 bases between the two ends. CDR1 and CDR2 (germline): LGHNA, YNFKEQ. The CDR3 is CASSQDTTAGQPQHF. The CDR3 bases are TGTGCCAGCAGCCAAGATACCACCGCGGGGCAGCCCCAGCATTTT.

The chain uses TRBV7-2 and TRBJ1-1; no clear D. Trimming took 5 bases from V and 0 from J, leaving 7 bases between them. This CDR3 region has 13 residues. Per germline, CDR1 SGHTA and CDR2 FQGNSA. The CDR3 loop is CASSRGMNTEAFF. The CDR3 DNA reads TGTGCCAGCAGCAGAGGTATGAACACTGAAGCTTTCTTT.

The sample holds a few counts of this clone. The chain couples TRBV11-2 to TRBJ2-7; D is undetermined. In germline, CDR1 is SGHAT, CDR2 FQNNGV. The CDR3 loop spans 15 amino acids. The V end lost 1 base, the J end lost 2 bases, and 12 bases lay between the germline ends. Here the CDR3 reads CASSLGPGFAYEQYF. CDR3 in DNA: TGTGCCAGCAGCTTAGGCCCCGGGTTTGCCTACGAGCAGTACTTC.

This clone was picked up one time. The CDR3 DNA is TGTGCCAGCAGCTTAGGCCAGGCCGGCAATCAGCCCCAGCATTTT. Protein: CASSLGQAGNQPQHF. The chain employs TRBV7-9 and TRBJ1-5; D unclear. The CDR3 length is 15 residues. V was cut by 1 base and J by 2 bases, with 9 bases left in between. The germline V gene has CDR1 SEHNR and CDR2 FQNEAQ (reference sequence).

The chain couples TRBV5-6 to TRBJ1-1; D ambiguous. Germline values: CDR1 SGHDT, CDR2 YYEEEE. V shed 2 bases and J shed 3 bases, with 14 bases lying between them. The CDR3 runs 15 residues. The CDR3 protein is CASSLLRASYTEAFF. The CDR3 coding sequence is TGTGCCAGCAGCTTATTGAGGGCGAGTTACACTGAAGCTTTCTTT.

This rearrangement joins TRBV10-3 to TRBJ1-2; a possible D gene is TRBD1 (6 bases). Per the germline V gene, CDR1 is ENHRY and CDR2 is SYGVKD. The CDR3 is 14 residues long. Between the trimmed V and J ends, which lost 3 bases and 4 bases, there was a span of 12 bases. The CDR3 nucleotides are TGTGCCATCAGTGATAAGGGGGGCCCCTATGGCTACACCTTC. It specifies CAISDKGGPYGYTF.

The CDR3 is CASSFSDNTIYF. DNA for the CDR3: TGTGCCAGCAGTTTTTCAGATAACACCATATATTTT. The rearrangement links TRBV6-1 to TRBJ1-3; D ambiguous. CDR1 MNHNS and CDR2 SASEGT come from the germline V gene. Between the trimmed V and J ends, which lost 5 bases and 7 bases, there was a span of 9 bases. The CDR3 length is 12 residues.

The chain is built from TRBV14 and TRBJ2-3; D may match TRBD1 or TRBD2 (6 bases each). The CDR3 length is 12 residues. Germline V lookup: CDR1 SGHDN, CDR2 FVKESK. V lost 4 bases to trimming and J lost 11 bases, with 13 bases between them. The CDR3 nucleotides are TGTGCCAGCAGCCCTCCGGGGGCGATGCAGTATTTT. Residues: CASSPPGAMQYF.

The rearrangement joins TRBV19 to TRBJ1-1; 8 positions agree with TRBD1. The CDR3 has 13 residues. The J segment lost 3 bases and the V segment lost 10 bases, leaving 7 bases of the junction unmatched. Germline assignment: CDR1 LNHDA and CDR2 SQIVND (reference sequence). CDR3 nucleotides: TGTGCCACCGACAGGGGCCAGGACACTGAAGCTTTCTTT. This sequence encodes CATDRGQDTEAFF.

The chain has TRBV27 and TRBJ1-4, with unresolved D. Per germline, CDR1 MNHEY and CDR2 SMNVEV (reference sequence). V gave up 7 bases and J gave up 7 bases, with 4 bases separating them. This CDR3 spans 10 amino acids. CDR3 amino acids: CASTSEKLFF. As DNA, the CDR3 is TGTGCCAGCACCTCTGAAAAACTGTTTTTT.

The sample holds a few counts of this clone. V and J are TRBV19 and TRBJ1-5; 7 bases fit TRBD1. J gave up 7 bases and V 7 bases, and 10 bases lay outside the gene matches. The germline gives CDR1 LNHDA, CDR2 SQIVND (reference sequence). This CDR3 region has 14 residues. The CDR3 protein is CASTDRALGQPQHF. The CDR3 bases are TGTGCCAGTACCGACAGGGCTCTAGGACAGCCCCAGCATTTT.